This TCR beta chain was recovered during a study of CD8+ T cells in alopecia areata. Comments on this clone: Its antigen is still unknown.

Study-level findings and limits: Against the mouse data, patients shared TCRs less clearly, possibly for HLA reasons. Administration of tofacitinib significantly diminished scalp clonality and expanded CD8+ clones within the top 100.

Treatment given: oral pan-JAK inhibitor, 5-10 mg twice daily. Peripheral blood, together with lesional scalp punch biopsies, was collected from alopecia areata patients. After isolation, RNA underwent reverse transcription to generate cDNA as the sequencing template. Using immunoSEQ multiplex PCR, the repertoire was profiled, and TCRdb retains in-frame clones only, with some absent. The sample has about 190,000 clones; around 60% are singletons. Germline V gives CDR1 SGHDT, CDR2 YYEEEE. The CDR3 sequence is 15 residues long. Unmatched junction bases numbered 6, after V lost 4 bases and J lost 2 bases.

The rearrangement links TRBV5-6 to TRBJ2-7; the match to TRBD2 covers 10 bases. The source was CD8+ T cells sorted from blood, collected at week 24, from a patient treated with tofacitinib. This receptor was taken from a human donor with alopecia areata. This CDR3 reads CASSQGSGGPYEQYF. The CDR3 DNA is TGTGCCAGCAGCCAGGGTAGCGGGGGGCCCTACGAGCAGTACTTC.